A single sample is the source of the 9 T cell receptor beta chains below, sequenced in a study of cytomegalovirus exposure and HLA in healthy donors. Use of 60 Vbeta and 13 Jbeta primers characterized the PCR. Measured with immunoSEQ multiplex PCR; TCRdb has only the in-frame clones, and not every one. Of around 150,000 clones listed, about three quarters are singletons. Input material: PBMCs. The source of these receptors is a woman aged 40 to 50 in good health and CMV-seronegative.

DNA of the CDR3: TGTGCCAGCAGCGTAGGAGATAGCAATCAGCCCCAGCATTTT. This codes for CASSVGDSNQPQHF. This chain joins TRBV9 and TRBJ1-5; no clear D gene. The germline V and J ends were trimmed by 0 bases and 0 bases, with 4 bases remaining between them. CDR3 length equals 14 residues. Germline V gene data show CDR1 as SGDLS and CDR2 as YYNGEE.

V gene TRBV12-5 combines with J gene TRBJ1-2, with 7 positions matching TRBD1. Germline assignment: CDR1 LGHNT and CDR2 FRNRAP. The V and J ends lost 2 bases and 4 bases, in that order; junction bases with no gene match: 10. The CDR3 runs to 16 residues. The CDR3 is CASGLYIDRQGYGYTF. The CDR3 DNA sequence: TGTGCTAGTGGTTTGTACATCGATCGACAGGGCTATGGCTACACCTTC.

The chain is built from TRBV6-4 and TRBJ2-3; D is perhaps TRBD1 (6 bases). V lost 5 bases to trimming and J lost 4 bases, with 16 bases between them. This CDR3 spans 15 amino acids. Per the germline V gene, CDR1 is MRHNA and CDR2 is SNTAGT. The CDR3: CASSPAGVRPDTQYF. In DNA form, the CDR3 reads TGTGCCAGCAGTCCGGCAGGGGTTCGGCCAGATACGCAGTATTTT.

The chain recombines TRBV19 with TRBJ2-5; TRBD1 might be the D (6 bases). V lost 8 bases to trimming and J lost 0 bases, with 10 bases between them. CDR3 length: 13 residues. Per the germline V gene, CDR1 is LNHDA and CDR2 is SQIVND (reference sequence). Written as DNA, the CDR3 is TGTGCCAGTCTTGGGACAAACCAAGAGACCCAGTACTTC. Amino acids: CASLGTNQETQYF.

This rearrangement joins TRBV19 to TRBJ2-2; 10 positions match TRBD1. Germline CDR1 LNHDA, CDR2 SQIVND (reference sequence). This CDR3 is 16 amino acids long. The trim removed 6 bases at V and 2 bases at J, leaving 6 bases unmatched. The CDR3 DNA follows: TGTGCCAGTAGGGGACAGGGGTCGGTTAACACCGGGGAGCTGTTTTTT. As protein: CASRGQGSVNTGELFF.

The rearrangement joins TRBV27 to TRBJ1-2, with 8 bases matching TRBD1. The germline gives CDR1 MNHEY, CDR2 SMNVEV (reference sequence). V lost 7 bases, J lost 0 bases, and 4 bases stayed unmatched. The CDR3 is 14 amino acids. This chain's CDR3 is CASITGGANYGYTF. The CDR3 DNA sequence: TGTGCCAGCATAACAGGGGGAGCTAACTATGGCTACACCTTC.

This rearrangement joins TRBV5-1 to TRBJ1-2; perhaps TRBD1 as D (5 bases). V was shortened by 1 base and J by 5 bases, with 15 bases between the two germline ends. The CDR3 runs 15 residues. CDR1 and CDR2 (germline): SGHRS, YFSETQ. The CDR3 region has the DNA TGCGCCAGCAGCTTGTTCAGAGGGGAGGAGTATGGCTACACCTTC. This encodes CASSLFRGEEYGYTF.

The chain links TRBV27 to TRBJ2-5; 8 nucleotides match TRBD1. Germline lookup yields CDR1 MNHEY and CDR2 SMNVEV (reference sequence). The CDR3 totals 14 residues. The V and J ends lost 5 bases and 5 bases, in that order; junction bases with no gene match: 7. CDR3 sequence reads: CASSADRVGETQYF. As DNA, the CDR3 is TGTGCCAGCAGTGCGGACAGGGTGGGGGAGACCCAGTACTTC.

This chain joins TRBV23-1 and TRBJ2-7; 7 nucleotides align to TRBD2. TRBV23-1 is an open reading frame whose function is uncertain. The CDR3 contains 11 residues. V was clipped by 6 bases and J by 7 bases; unmatched bases: 3. CDR3 sequence: CASSYSGEQYF. In nucleotides, the CDR3 is TGCGCCAGCAGCTATAGCGGGGAGCAGTACTTC.